This T cell receptor beta chain derives from a study of T cells in localized non-small cell lung cancer. V dropped 5 bases and J dropped 7; count of bases not matched to a gene: 14. The CDR3 contains 16 residues. Germline V CDR1 and CDR2: MGHRA, YSYEKL. Only in-frame clones appear in the TCRdb table, and some are missing; sequencing was by immunoSEQ multiplex PCR. The data show 33,000 or so clones, with almost 85% seen just once and around 15% held by the top ten. Study-level results: A higher density of T cells in blood coincided with extended overall survival.

As for this clone: Its specificity is unknown.

This clonotype was obtained from a male donor at least 60 years old with stage III squamous cell lung carcinoma. The sample in question was peripheral blood, obtained before any cancer treatment. V usage is TRBV4-1 and J usage is TRBJ2-7; 10 nucleotides line up with TRBD2. The CDR3 sequence: CASSSEVAGGQGEQYF. The CDR3 DNA sequence: TGCGCCAGCAGCTCTGAGGTAGCGGGGGGCCAGGGGGAGCAGTACTTC.